This TCR beta chain came from a study of beta chain features in type 1 diabetes. Details on this clone: The antigen remains undetermined.

Roughly 110 mL of blood, on average, came from one heparinised draw per donor. Expressed TCRB transcripts were sequenced because the isolated RNA had all been reverse transcribed beforehand. Profiling relied on immunoSEQ multiplex PCR, and the TCRdb table lists in-frame clones only, not all of them. The profile shows fewer than 200,000 clones, about 8.1% of them singletons. Study-wide results and caveats: Patients with Type 1 diabetes showed moderately but significantly shorter TCRB CDR3s in all four CD4+ subsets.

Trimming stripped 4 bases from V and 9 bases from J, with 16 bases between. This CDR3 is 14 amino acids long. The germline V gene has CDR1 MGHDK and CDR2 SYGVNS. The sequence came from a man younger than 35 in good health. The gene calls are TRBV25-1 and TRBJ1-5, with a tentative D call TRBD1 (6 bases). The sample comprised central memory CD4+ T cells from blood. The CDR3 here is CASSASQGIRPQHF. Written as DNA, the CDR3 is TGTGCCAGCAGTGCCTCCCAGGGGATCAGGCCCCAGCATTTT.